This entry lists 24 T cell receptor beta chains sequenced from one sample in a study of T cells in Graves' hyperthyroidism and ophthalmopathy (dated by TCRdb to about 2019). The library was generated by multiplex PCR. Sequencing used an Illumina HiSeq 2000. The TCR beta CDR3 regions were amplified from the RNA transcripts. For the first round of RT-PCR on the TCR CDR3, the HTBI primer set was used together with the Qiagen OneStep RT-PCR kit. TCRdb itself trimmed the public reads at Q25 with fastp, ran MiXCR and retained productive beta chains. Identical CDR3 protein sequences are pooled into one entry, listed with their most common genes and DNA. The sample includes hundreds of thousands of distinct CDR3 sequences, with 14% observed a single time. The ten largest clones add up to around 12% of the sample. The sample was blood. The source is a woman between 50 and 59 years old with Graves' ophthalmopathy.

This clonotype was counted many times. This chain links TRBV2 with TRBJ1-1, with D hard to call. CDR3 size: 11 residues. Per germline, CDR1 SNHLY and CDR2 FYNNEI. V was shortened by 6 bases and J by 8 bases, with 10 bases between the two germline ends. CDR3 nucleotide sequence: TGTGCCAGCAGCCAATCGGGAGAAGCTTTCTTT. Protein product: CASSQSGEAFF.

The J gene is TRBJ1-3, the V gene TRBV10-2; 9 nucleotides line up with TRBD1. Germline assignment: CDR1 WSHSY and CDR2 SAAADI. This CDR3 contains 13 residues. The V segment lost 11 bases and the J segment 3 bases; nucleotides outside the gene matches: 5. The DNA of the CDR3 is TGCGCCGGGACAGGGACAGATGGAAACACCATATATTTT. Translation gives CAGTGTDGNTIYF.

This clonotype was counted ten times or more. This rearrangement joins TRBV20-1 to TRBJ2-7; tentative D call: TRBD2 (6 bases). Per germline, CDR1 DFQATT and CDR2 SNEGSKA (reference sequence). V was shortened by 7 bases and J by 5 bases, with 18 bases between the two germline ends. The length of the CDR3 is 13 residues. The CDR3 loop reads CSGTTGVYHEQYF. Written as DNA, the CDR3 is TGCAGTGGGACAACGGGGGTTTACCACGAGCAGTACTTC.

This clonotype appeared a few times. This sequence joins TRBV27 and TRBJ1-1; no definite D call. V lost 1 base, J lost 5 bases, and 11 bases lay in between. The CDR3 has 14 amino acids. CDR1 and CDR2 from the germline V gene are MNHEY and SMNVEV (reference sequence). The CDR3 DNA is TGTGCCAGCAGTTTATATTCCGGGGAAACTGAAGCTTTCTTT. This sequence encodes CASSLYSGETEAFF.

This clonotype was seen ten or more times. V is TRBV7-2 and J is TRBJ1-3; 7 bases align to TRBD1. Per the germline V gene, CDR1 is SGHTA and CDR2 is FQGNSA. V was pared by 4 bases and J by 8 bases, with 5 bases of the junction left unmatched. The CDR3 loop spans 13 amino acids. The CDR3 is CASSSGQQYTIYF. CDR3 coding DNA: TGTGCCAGCAGCTCGGGACAGCAATACACCATATATTTT.

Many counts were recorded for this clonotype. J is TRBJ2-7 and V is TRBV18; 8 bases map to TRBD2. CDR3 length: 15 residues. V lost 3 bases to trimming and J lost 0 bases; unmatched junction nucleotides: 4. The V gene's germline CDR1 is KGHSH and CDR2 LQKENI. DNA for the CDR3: TGTGCCAGCTCACCTCAGCGGGAGAGCTCCTACGAGCAGTACTTC. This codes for CASSPQRESSYEQYF.

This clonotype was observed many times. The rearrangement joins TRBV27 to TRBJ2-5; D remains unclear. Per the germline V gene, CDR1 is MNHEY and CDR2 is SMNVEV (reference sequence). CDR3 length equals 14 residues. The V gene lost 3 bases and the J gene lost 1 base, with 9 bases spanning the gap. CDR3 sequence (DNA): TGTGCCAGCAGTTTTTCTAGATCCCAAGAGACCCAGTACTTC. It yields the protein CASSFSRSQETQYF.

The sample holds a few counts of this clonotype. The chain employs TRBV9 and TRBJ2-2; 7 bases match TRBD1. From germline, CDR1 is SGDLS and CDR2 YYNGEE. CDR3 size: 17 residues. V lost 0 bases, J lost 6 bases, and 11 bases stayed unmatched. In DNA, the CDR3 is TGTGCCAGCAGCGTAGACCCCTTTTCAGGGGGAGCCGGGGAGCTGTTTTTT. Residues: CASSVDPFSGGAGELFF.

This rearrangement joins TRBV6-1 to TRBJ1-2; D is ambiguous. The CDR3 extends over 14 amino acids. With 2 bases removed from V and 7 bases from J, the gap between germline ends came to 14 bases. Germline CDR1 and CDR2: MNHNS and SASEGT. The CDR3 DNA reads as TGTGCCAGCAGTGAACGGCAAAGGGTTTCTGGCTACACCTTC. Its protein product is CASSERQRVSGYTF.

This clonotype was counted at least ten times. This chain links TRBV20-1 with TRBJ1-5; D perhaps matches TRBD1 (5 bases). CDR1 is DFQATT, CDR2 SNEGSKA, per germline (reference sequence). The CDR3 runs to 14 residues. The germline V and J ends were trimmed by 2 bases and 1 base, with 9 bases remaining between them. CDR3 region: CSARWGVSNQPQHF. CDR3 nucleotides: TGCAGTGCTAGATGGGGGGTAAGCAATCAGCCCCAGCATTTT.

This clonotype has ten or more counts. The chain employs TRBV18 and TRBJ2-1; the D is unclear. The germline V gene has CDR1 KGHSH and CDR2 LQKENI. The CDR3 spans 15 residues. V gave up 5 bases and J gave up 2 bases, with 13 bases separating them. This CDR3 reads CASSSTVPPYNEQFF. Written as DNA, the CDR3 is TGTGCCAGCTCATCGACGGTGCCTCCCTACAATGAGCAGTTCTTC.

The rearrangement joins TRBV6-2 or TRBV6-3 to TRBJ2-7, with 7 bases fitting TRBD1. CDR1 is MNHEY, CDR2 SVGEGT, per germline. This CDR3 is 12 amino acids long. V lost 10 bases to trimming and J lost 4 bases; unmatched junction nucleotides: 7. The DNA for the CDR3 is TGTGCCACCACGGACAGGCTTTACGAGCAGTACTTC. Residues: CATTDRLYEQYF.

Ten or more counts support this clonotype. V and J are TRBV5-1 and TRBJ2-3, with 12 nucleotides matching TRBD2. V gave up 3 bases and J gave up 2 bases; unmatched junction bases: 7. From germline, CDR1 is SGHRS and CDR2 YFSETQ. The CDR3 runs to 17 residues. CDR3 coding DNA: TGCGCCAGCAGCTCCATCGGACTAGCGGGGCCCACAGATACGCAGTATTTT. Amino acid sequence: CASSSIGLAGPTDTQYF.

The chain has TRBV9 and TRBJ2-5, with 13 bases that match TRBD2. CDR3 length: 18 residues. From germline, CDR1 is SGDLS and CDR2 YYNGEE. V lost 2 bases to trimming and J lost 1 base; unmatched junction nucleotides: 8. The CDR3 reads CASSVLGGLAGSQETQYF. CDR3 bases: TGTGCCAGCAGCGTTTTGGGGGGACTAGCGGGATCCCAAGAGACCCAGTACTTC.

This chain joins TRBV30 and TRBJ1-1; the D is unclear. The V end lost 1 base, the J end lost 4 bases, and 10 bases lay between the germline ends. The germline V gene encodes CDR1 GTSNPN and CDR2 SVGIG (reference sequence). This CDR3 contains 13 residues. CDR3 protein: CAWSERVGTEAFF. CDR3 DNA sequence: TGTGCCTGGAGTGAGAGGGTGGGCACTGAAGCTTTCTTT.

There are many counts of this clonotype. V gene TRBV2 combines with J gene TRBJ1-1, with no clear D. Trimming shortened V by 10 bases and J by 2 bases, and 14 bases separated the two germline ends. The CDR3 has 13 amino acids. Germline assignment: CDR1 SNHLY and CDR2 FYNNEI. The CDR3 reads CATPQVGNTEAFF. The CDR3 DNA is TGTGCCACGCCCCAGGTCGGAAACACTGAAGCTTTCTTT. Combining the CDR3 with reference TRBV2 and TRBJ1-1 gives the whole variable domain EPEVTQTPSHQVTQMGQEVILRCVPISNHLYFYWYRQILGQKVEFLVSFYNNEISEKSEIFDDQFSVERPDGSNFTLKIRSTKLEDSAMYFCATPQVGNTEAFFGQGTRLTVV.

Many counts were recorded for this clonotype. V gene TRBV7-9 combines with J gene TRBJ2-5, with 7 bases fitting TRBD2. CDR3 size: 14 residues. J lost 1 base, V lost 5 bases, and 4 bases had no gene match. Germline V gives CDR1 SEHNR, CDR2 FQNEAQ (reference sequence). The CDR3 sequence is CASSRGRSQETQYF. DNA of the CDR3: TGTGCCAGCAGCCGCGGGAGATCCCAAGAGACCCAGTACTTC.

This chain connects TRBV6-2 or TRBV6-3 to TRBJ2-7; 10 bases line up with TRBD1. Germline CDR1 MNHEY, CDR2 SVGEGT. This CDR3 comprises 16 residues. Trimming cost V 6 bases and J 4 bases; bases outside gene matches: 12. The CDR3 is CASSPPRDRGIYEQYF. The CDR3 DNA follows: TGTGCCAGCAGCCCCCCCCGGGACAGGGGTATTTACGAGCAGTACTTC.

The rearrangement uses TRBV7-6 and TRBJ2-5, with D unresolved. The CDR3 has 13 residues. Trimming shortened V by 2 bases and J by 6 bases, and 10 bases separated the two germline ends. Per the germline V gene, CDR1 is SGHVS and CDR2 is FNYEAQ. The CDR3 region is CASSLSDGKTQYF. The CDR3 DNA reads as TGTGCCAGCAGCTTAAGTGATGGCAAGACCCAGTACTTC. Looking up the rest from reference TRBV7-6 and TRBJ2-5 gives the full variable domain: GAGVSQSPRYKVTKRGQDVALRCDPISGHVSLYWYRQALGQGPEFLTYFNYEAQQDKSGLPNDRFSAERPEGSISTLTIQRTEQRDSAMYRCASSLSDGKTQYFGPGTRLLVL.

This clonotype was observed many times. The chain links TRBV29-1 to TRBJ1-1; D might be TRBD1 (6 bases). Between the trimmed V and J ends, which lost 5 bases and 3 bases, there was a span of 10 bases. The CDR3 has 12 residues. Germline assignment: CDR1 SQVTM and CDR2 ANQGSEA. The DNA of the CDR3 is TGCAGCGTTATCCACAGGGACACTGAAGCTTTCTTT. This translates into CSVIHRDTEAFF. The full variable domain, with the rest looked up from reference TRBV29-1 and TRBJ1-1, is SAVISQKPSRDICQRGTSLTIQCQVDSQVTMMFWYRQQPGQSLTLIATANQGSEATYESGFVIDKFPISRPNLTFSTLTVSNMSPEDSSIYLCSVIHRDTEAFFGQGTRLTVV.

CDR3 DNA sequence: TGTGCCAGCACCCGAGGAGGGCCGAATTCACCCCTCCACTTT. Translated, it gives CASTRGGPNSPLHF. This chain uses TRBV28 with TRBJ1-6; D gene ambiguous. CDR1 and CDR2 from the germline V gene are MDHEN and SYDVKM. The CDR3 has 14 amino acids. Trimming removed 7 bases from V and 7 bases from J, with 14 bases in between.

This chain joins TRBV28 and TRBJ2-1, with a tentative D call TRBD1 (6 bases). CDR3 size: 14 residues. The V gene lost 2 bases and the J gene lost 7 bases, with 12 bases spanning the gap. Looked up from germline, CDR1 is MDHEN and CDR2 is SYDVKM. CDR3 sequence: CASSLQGIGNEQFF. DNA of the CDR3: TGTGCCAGCAGTTTACAGGGGATAGGAAATGAGCAGTTCTTC. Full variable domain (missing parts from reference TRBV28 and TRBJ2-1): DVKVTQSSRYLVKRTGEKVFLECVQDMDHENMFWYRQDPGLGLRLIYFSYDVKMKEKGDIPEGYSVSREKKERFSLILESASTNQTSMYLCASSLQGIGNEQFFGPGTRLTVL.

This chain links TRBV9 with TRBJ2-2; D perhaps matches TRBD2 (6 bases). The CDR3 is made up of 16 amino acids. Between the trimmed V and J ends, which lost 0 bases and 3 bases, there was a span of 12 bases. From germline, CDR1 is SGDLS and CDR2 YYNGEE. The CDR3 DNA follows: TGTGCCAGCAGCGTAGGCGGAGGGGTGGACACCGGGGAGCTGTTTTTT. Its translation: CASSVGGGVDTGELFF.

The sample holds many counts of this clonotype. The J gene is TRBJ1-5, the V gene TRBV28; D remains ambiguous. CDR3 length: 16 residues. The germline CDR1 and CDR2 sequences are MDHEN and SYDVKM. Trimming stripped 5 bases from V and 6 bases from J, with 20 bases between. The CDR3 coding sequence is TGTGCCAGCAGTCCTACTAGGCCGATAGACCCTCAGCCCCAGCATTTT. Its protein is CASSPTRPIDPQPQHF. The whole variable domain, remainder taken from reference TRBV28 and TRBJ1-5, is DVKVTQSSRYLVKRTGEKVFLECVQDMDHENMFWYRQDPGLGLRLIYFSYDVKMKEKGDIPEGYSVSREKKERFSLILESASTNQTSMYLCASSPTRPIDPQPQHFGDGTRLSIL.